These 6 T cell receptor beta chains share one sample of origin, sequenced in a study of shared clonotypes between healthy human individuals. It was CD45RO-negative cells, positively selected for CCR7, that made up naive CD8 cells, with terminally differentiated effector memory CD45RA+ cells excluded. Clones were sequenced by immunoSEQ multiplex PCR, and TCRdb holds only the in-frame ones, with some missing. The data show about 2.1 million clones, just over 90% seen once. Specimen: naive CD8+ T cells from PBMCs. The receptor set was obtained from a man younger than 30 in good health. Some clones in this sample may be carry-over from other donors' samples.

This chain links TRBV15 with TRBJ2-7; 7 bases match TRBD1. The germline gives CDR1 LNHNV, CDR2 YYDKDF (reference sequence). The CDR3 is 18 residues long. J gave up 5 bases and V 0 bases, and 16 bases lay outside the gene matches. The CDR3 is CATSRELQPTGDGDEQYF. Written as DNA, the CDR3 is TGTGCCACCAGCAGAGAACTACAGCCTACAGGGGATGGAGACGAGCAGTACTTC.

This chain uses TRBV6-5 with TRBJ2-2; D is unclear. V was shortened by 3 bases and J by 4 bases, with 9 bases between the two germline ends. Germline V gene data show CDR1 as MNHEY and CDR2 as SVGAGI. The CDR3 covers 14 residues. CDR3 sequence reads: CASSYGVSTGELFF. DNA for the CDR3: TGTGCCAGCAGTTATGGGGTTAGCACCGGGGAGCTGTTTTTT.

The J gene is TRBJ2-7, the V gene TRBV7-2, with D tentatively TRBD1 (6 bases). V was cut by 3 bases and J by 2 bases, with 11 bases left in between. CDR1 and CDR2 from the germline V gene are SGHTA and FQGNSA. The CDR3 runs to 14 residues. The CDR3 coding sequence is TGTGCCAGCAGCTTCCGGACAGATCCCTACGAGCAGTACTTC. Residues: CASSFRTDPYEQYF.

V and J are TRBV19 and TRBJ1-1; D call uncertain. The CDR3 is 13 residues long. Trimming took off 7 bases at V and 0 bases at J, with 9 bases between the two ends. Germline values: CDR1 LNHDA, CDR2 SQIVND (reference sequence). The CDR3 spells CASNEGLNTEAFF. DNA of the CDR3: TGTGCCAGTAATGAAGGTTTGAACACTGAAGCTTTCTTT.

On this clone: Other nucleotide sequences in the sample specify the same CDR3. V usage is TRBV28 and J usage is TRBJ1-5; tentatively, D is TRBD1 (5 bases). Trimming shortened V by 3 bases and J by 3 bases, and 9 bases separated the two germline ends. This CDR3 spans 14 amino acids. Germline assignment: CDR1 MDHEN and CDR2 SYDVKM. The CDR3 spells CASSLVGLNQPQHF. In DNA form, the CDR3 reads TGTGCCAGCAGTTTGGTGGGGCTCAATCAGCCCCAGCATTTT.

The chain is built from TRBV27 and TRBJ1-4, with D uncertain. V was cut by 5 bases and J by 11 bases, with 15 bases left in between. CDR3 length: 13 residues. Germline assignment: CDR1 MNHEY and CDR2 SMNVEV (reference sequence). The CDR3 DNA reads TGTGCCAGCAGTCCCCTTGGAGGGAGTAAACTGTTTTTT. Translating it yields CASSPLGGSKLFF.